The entry that follows covers one T cell receptor beta chain sequence. The authors' processing: Amplification of reference gene primers provided the estimated nucleated cell counts. The repertoire was sequenced with immunoSEQ multiplex PCR; TCRdb's copy has only in-frame clones and lacks some. V and J calls and clone size follow that table, whereas D and trimming were derived from the DNA. This sample has 55,000 to 95,000 clones, with about four fifths found just once. This sample was included in a study of blood T cell repertoires in COVID-19. The overall study: Researchers got acute and convalescent COVID-19 samples from the United States, Italy and Spain. Sources were T cells, B-cell-depleted T cells, or PBMCs; the material itself was cDNA or gDNA.

This clonotype originated in a woman in her seventies with acute or convalescent COVID-19. The sequencing input was peripheral blood.

This CDR3 is CASSPGQGATNEKLFF. The CDR3 nucleotides are TGTGCCAGCAGCCCGGGACAGGGAGCAACTAATGAAAAACTGTTTTTT. The chain joins TRBV7-9 to TRBJ1-4; TRBD1 matches at 9 bases. The germline V gene encodes CDR1 SEHNR and CDR2 FQNEAQ (reference sequence). The V and J ends lost 5 bases and 0 bases, in that order; junction bases with no gene match: 4. The CDR3 is 16 amino acids.